These 22 T cell receptor beta chains came from one sample sequenced in a study of Ad26.COV2.S vaccination and SARS-CoV-2 variants. The treatment denotes: about 20 received Ad26.COV2.S at low or high dose, single or two shots; roughly 5 received placebo; per-sample allocation not given. Each sample was drawn 63 days after the first injection (of vaccine or placebo). Sequencing used immunoSEQ multiplex PCR; TCRdb keeps in-frame clones, though not all of them. The sample yields hundreds of thousands of clones, more than 70% seen once. The sequencing here drew on peripheral blood, taken in a trial of Ad26.COV2.S vaccine versus placebo. The receptor set was obtained from a person between 18 and 60 years old who received the Ad26.COV2.S COVID-19 vaccine or a placebo.

The genes are TRBV7-2 and TRBJ1-1; D perhaps matches TRBD1 (5 bases). CDR1 SGHTA and CDR2 FQGNSA come from the germline V gene. Trimming removed 5 bases at V and 4 bases at J, with 14 bases between. This CDR3 has 14 residues. The CDR3 loop is CASSRTGGATEAFF. The CDR3 DNA sequence: TGTGCCAGCAGCAGGACCGGTGGGGCCACTGAAGCTTTCTTT.

This clone was found many times. The V gene is TRBV4-3, the J gene TRBJ1-3; 7 bases map to TRBD1. Losses at the gene ends were 5 bases for V and 4 bases for J; bases not matched to a gene: 5. The CDR3 extends over 14 amino acids. Germline V gene data show CDR1 as LGHNA and CDR2 as YSLEER. The CDR3 here is CASSSGQEGNTIYF. Here the CDR3 DNA reads TGCGCCAGCAGCTCCGGACAGGAGGGAAACACCATATATTTT.

This chain links TRBV5-1 with TRBJ1-1, with 8 bases matching TRBD1. The junction had 9 bases not matched to a gene; V was cut back by 4 bases and J by 7 bases. The germline V gene encodes CDR1 SGHRS and CDR2 YFSETQ. The CDR3 has 14 amino acids. The CDR3 region has the DNA TGCGCCAGCAGCGGAGACAGGGGTGTTGGTGAAGCTTTCTTT. Translated, it gives CASSGDRGVGEAFF. Supplemented by reference TRBV5-1 and TRBJ1-1, the full variable domain reads KAGVTQTPRYLIKTRGQQVTLSCSPISGHRSVSWYQQTPGQGLQFLFEYFSETQRNKGNFPGRFSGRQFSNSRSEMNVSTLELGDSALYLCASSGDRGVGEAFFGQGTRLTVV.

The rearrangement joins TRBV6-5 to TRBJ1-2; a weak D match, TRBD1 (6 bases). From germline, CDR1 is MNHEY and CDR2 SVGAGI. CDR3 size: 13 residues. Trimming stripped 7 bases from V and 4 bases from J, with 13 bases between. In nucleotides, the CDR3 is TGTGCCAGCACCAAGGGGGGATTCTATGGCTACACCTTC. It specifies CASTKGGFYGYTF.

Points on this clone: The sample contains more than one DNA sequence encoding this CDR3. The chain links TRBV7-2 to TRBJ2-7; D gene uncertain. V lost 3 bases and J 0 bases, leaving 3 bases between the germline ends. CDR3 length: 12 residues. Germline V CDR1 and CDR2: SGHTA, FQGNSA. In DNA form, the CDR3 reads TGTGCCAGCAGCTTGAGCTCCTACGAGCAGTACTTC. Translation gives CASSLSSYEQYF.

The chain is built from TRBV19 and TRBJ2-7, with 7 bases identical to TRBD1. The CDR3 runs to 14 residues. V was pared by 0 bases and J by 2 bases, with 1 base of the junction left unmatched. Germline lookup yields CDR1 LNHDA and CDR2 SQIVND (reference sequence). This CDR3 is CASSIEGQAYEQYF. The CDR3 nucleotides read TGTGCCAGTAGTATAGAAGGACAGGCCTACGAGCAGTACTTC.

The CDR3 DNA sequence: TGTGCCAGCTCGCCCACTAGCGTCTACGAGCAGTACTTC. It encodes CASSPTSVYEQYF. The chain has TRBV18 and TRBJ2-7; 7 positions match TRBD2. From germline, CDR1 is KGHSH and CDR2 LQKENI. J was trimmed by 3 bases and V by 6 bases; bases with no gene match: 5. This CDR3 has 13 amino acids. The full variable domain, in which reference TRBV18 and TRBJ2-7 provide the parts outside the CDR3, is NAGVMQNPRHLVRRRGQEARLRCSPMKGHSHVYWYRQLPEEGLKFMVYLQKENIIDESGMPKERFSAEFPKEGPSILRIQQVVRGDSAAYFCASSPTSVYEQYFGPGTRLTVT.

V is TRBV7-2 and J is TRBJ1-2, with D tentatively TRBD1 (6 bases). Trimming cost V 1 base and J 8 bases, with 14 bases left between them. The CDR3 is 14 amino acids. Germline assignment: CDR1 SGHTA and CDR2 FQGNSA. The chain's CDR3 is CASSLVGTTRGYTF. The DNA of the CDR3 is TGTGCCAGCAGCTTAGTGGGGACAACTCGCGGCTACACCTTC.

V and J are TRBV19 and TRBJ2-1; 9 nucleotides line up with TRBD1. V trimming: 6 bases; J trimming: 3 bases; junction bases outside the gene matches: 6. Germline lookup yields CDR1 LNHDA and CDR2 SQIVND (reference sequence). The CDR3 has 15 amino acids. The CDR3 protein is CASRLGTGFYNEQFF. The CDR3 nucleotides are TGTGCCAGTAGATTGGGGACAGGGTTCTACAATGAGCAGTTCTTC.

This clone was recorded at least ten times. V is TRBV2 and J is TRBJ1-3; D uncertain. Trimming left V 3 bases short and J 0 bases short, with 6 bases between. CDR1 and CDR2 from the germline V gene are SNHLY and FYNNEI. This CDR3 spans 14 amino acids. For the CDR3, the DNA is TGTGCCAGCAGTGATCGGGGCTCTGGAAACACCATATATTTT. Translated, it gives CASSDRGSGNTIYF.

V gene TRBV6-2 or TRBV6-3 combines with J gene TRBJ1-4; D gene ambiguous. Trimming left V 0 bases short and J 5 bases short, with 16 bases between. There are 17 residues in the CDR3. Germline assignment: CDR1 MNHEY and CDR2 SVGEGT. CDR3 DNA sequence: TGTGCCAGCAGTTACTCGATTTTAGAAGGAGGGAATGAAAAACTGTTTTTT. It yields the protein CASSYSILEGGNEKLFF.

The rearrangement uses TRBV28 and TRBJ2-1; the match to TRBD1 covers 7 bases. Germline trimming cut 4 bases from V and 6 bases from J; bases unmatched to any gene: 0. Germline V gene sequence: CDR1 MDHEN, CDR2 SYDVKM. The CDR3 has 12 amino acids. Here the CDR3 reads CASSSGGNEQFF. The CDR3 DNA follows: TGTGCCAGCAGTTCAGGGGGCAATGAGCAGTTCTTC.

The rearrangement uses TRBV30 and TRBJ2-3; D is perhaps TRBD1 (6 bases). Germline CDR1 GTSNPN, CDR2 SVGIG (reference sequence). The CDR3 runs 15 residues. V gave up 5 bases and J gave up 8 bases, with 23 bases separating them. This CDR3 is CAWDRPGTSGGTQYF. The DNA of the CDR3 is TGTGCCTGGGACAGGCCAGGGACCTCCGGCGGTACGCAGTATTTT.

This chain connects TRBV6-5 to TRBJ2-2; D gene unclear. The CDR3 is made up of 15 amino acids. The ends were cut back, 5 bases at V and 6 bases at J, with 16 bases in the middle. The V gene's germline CDR1 is MNHEY and CDR2 SVGAGI. CDR3 sequence (DNA): TGTGCCAGCAGTACGTCCCTCCGTGGGGCCGGGGAGCTGTTTTTT. As protein: CASSTSLRGAGELFF.

V and J are TRBV11-2 and TRBJ2-5; 12 bases match TRBD1. This CDR3 has 16 amino acids. The germline CDR1 and CDR2 sequences are SGHAT and FQNNGV. V dropped 4 bases and J dropped 7; count of bases not matched to a gene: 10. This CDR3 reads CASSSGTGGLFGTQYF. CDR3 nucleotide sequence: TGTGCCAGCAGCTCAGGGACAGGGGGCCTATTTGGGACCCAGTACTTC.

The rearrangement links TRBV28 to TRBJ2-7; TRBD1 agrees at 9 bases. The CDR3 has 14 residues. V gave up 7 bases and J gave up 7 bases; unmatched junction bases: 11. The germline V gene encodes CDR1 MDHEN and CDR2 SYDVKM. The CDR3 spells CASTPGQGIEEQYF. Written as DNA, the CDR3 is TGTGCCAGCACCCCGGGACAGGGAATAGAGGAGCAGTACTTC.

The chain uses TRBV5-1 and TRBJ2-3, with TRBD2 matching over 13 bases. Looked up from germline, CDR1 is SGHRS and CDR2 is YFSETQ. The CDR3 is 19 residues long. V was pared by 4 bases and J by 0 bases, with 11 bases of the junction left unmatched. For the CDR3, the DNA is TGCGCCAGCAGCAGGGGACTAGCGGGATCGTCCTATAGCACAGATACGCAGTATTTT. It specifies CASSRGLAGSSYSTDTQYF.

This clone was found a few times. A much larger clone differs from this one at a single base, so this may be a read error. J is TRBJ2-7 and V is TRBV5-1; D may correspond to TRBD1 or TRBD2 (5 bases each). With 1 base removed from V and 2 bases from J, the gap between germline ends came to 10 bases. The CDR3 has 14 amino acids. CDR1 is SGHRS, CDR2 YFSETQ, per germline. CDR3 coding DNA: TGCGCCAGCAGCTTGTTGGGGACCCCCTACGAGCAGTACTTC. Its protein product is CASSLLGTPYEQYF. Together with reference TRBV5-1 and TRBJ2-7, the CDR3 gives the full variable domain: KAGVTQTPRYLIKTRGQQVTLSCSPISGHRSVSWYQQTPGQGLQFLFEYFSETQRNKGNFPGRFSGRQFSNSRSEMNVSTLELGDSALYLCASSLLGTPYEQYFGPGTRLTVT.

The chain has TRBV10-3 and TRBJ2-1; TRBD1 matches 9 bases. The junction had 6 bases not matched to a gene; V was cut back by 7 bases and J by 2 bases. This CDR3 region has 15 residues. Germline V CDR1 and CDR2: ENHRY, SYGVKD. The CDR3 reads CAIIPDRGPYNEQFF. In nucleotides, the CDR3 is TGTGCCATCATTCCGGACAGGGGCCCCTACAATGAGCAGTTCTTC.

The CDR3 bases are TGCAGCGTGCGACAGGCGGAATCCTATGGCTACACCTTC. As protein: CSVRQAESYGYTF. This sequence joins TRBV29-1 and TRBJ1-2; TRBD1 might be the D (6 bases). Between the trimmed V and J ends, which lost 6 bases and 4 bases, there was a span of 15 bases. CDR3 length: 13 residues. From germline, CDR1 is SQVTM and CDR2 ANQGSEA.

CDR3 sequence reads: CATSDWGIQYF. The CDR3 bases are TGTGCCACCAGTGATTGGGGCATTCAGTACTTC. J is TRBJ2-4 and V is TRBV24-1; D is ambiguous. Trimming stripped 2 bases from V and 9 bases from J, with 4 bases between. This CDR3 spans 11 amino acids. The germline gives CDR1 KGHDR, CDR2 SFDVKD.

V is TRBV11-2 and J is TRBJ1-3; maybe TRBD1 (6 bases). The CDR3 contains 15 residues. The ends were cut back, 5 bases at V and 0 bases at J, with 11 bases in the middle. Germline V gene sequence: CDR1 SGHAT, CDR2 FQNNGV. The chain's CDR3 is CASSVTGSSGNTIYF. DNA of the CDR3: TGTGCCAGCAGCGTAACAGGGAGCTCTGGAAACACCATATATTTT.